The 8 T cell receptor beta chains listed next were all sequenced from one sample in a study of shared T cell receptors in the human thymus. Sequencing used immunoSEQ multiplex PCR; TCRdb keeps in-frame clones, though not all of them. The sample lists 500,000 to 850,000 clones, 70% to 90% occurring once. This sample was also put to use in a study of human thymus T cells.

Sequencing input: thymocytes. These receptors all come from a boy under two years old with a congenital heart defect.

V and J are TRBV7-9 and TRBJ1-1; 7 bases match TRBD1. CDR1 and CDR2 from the germline V gene are SEHNR and FQNEAQ (reference sequence). This CDR3 has 14 amino acids. V shed 1 base and J 3 bases; nucleotides not matched to a gene: 2. The CDR3 is CASSLGGQYTEAFF. The CDR3 DNA follows: TGTGCCAGCAGCTTAGGGGGACAGTACACTGAAGCTTTCTTT.

This chain uses TRBV5-4 with TRBJ2-7, with 12 positions matching TRBD2. This CDR3 has 17 residues. Germline V gives CDR1 SGHNT, CDR2 YYREEE (reference sequence). With V trimmed by 4 bases and J by 2 bases, 10 bases remained unmatched. The CDR3 region is CASSHWAASGGAYEQYF. DNA for the CDR3: TGTGCCAGCAGCCATTGGGCCGCTAGCGGGGGGGCCTACGAGCAGTACTTC. Using reference TRBV5-4 and TRBJ2-7 for the parts outside the CDR3, the full variable domain is ETGVTQSPTHLIKTRGQQVTLRCSSQSGHNTVSWYQQALGQGPQFIFQYYREEENGRGNFPPRFSGLQFPNYSSELNVNALELDDSALYLCASSHWAASGGAYEQYFGPGTRLTVT.

Here the CDR3 DNA reads TGTGCCTGGAGTAAACAATTGGGACTCAATCAGCCCCAGCATTTT. This encodes CAWSKQLGLNQPQHF. The rearrangement uses TRBV30 and TRBJ1-5, with D perhaps matching TRBD1 (5 bases). V dropped 2 bases and J dropped 3 bases, with 14 bases sitting between them. Germline CDR1 reads GTSNPN; CDR2 reads SVGIG (reference sequence). CDR3 length: 15 amino acids.

The chain has TRBV4-2 and TRBJ1-3; possibly TRBD1 for D (6 bases). The V end was cut by 5 bases, the J end by 5 bases, with 16 bases between. The CDR3 runs to 15 residues. Germline lookup yields CDR1 LGHNA and CDR2 YNFKEQ. The CDR3 nucleotides read TGTGCCAGCAGCGGACTTCCGGGACATCGAAACACCATATATTTT. This encodes CASSGLPGHRNTIYF.

The genes are TRBV5-3 and TRBJ2-7; 8 bases line up with TRBD1. TRBV5-3 is sorted into the ORF group, with uncertain function. The V segment lost 10 bases and the J segment 3 bases; nucleotides outside the gene matches: 6. The CDR3 is 12 residues long. Here the CDR3 DNA reads TGTGCCGGCCCAGACAGGGGCTACGAGCAGTACTTC. This gives the protein CAGPDRGYEQYF.

The sample holds a few counts of this clone. The J gene is TRBJ1-4, the V gene TRBV28; no clear D. Trimming removed 2 bases from V and 7 bases from J, with 11 bases in between. Per the germline V gene, CDR1 is MDHEN and CDR2 is SYDVKM. The CDR3 length is 14 residues. Here the CDR3 DNA reads TGTGCCAGCAGTTTAGGATGGGCTGGTGAAAAACTGTTTTTT. This translates into CASSLGWAGEKLFF.

This clone appeared a few times. The chain combines TRBV5-1 with TRBJ1-4; D gene ambiguous. Per germline, CDR1 SGHRS and CDR2 YFSETQ. V was shortened by 4 bases and J by 6 bases, with 13 bases between the two germline ends. The CDR3 covers 14 residues. Here the CDR3 reads CASSPGGEDEKLFF. The CDR3 region has the DNA TGCGCCAGCAGCCCGGGAGGAGAGGATGAAAAACTGTTTTTT.

This clone is a singleton in its sample. V usage is TRBV5-6 and J usage is TRBJ2-7; tentatively, D is TRBD1 (5 bases). The CDR3 covers 15 residues. V was clipped by 0 bases and J by 0 bases, with 10 bases between them. The germline V gene encodes CDR1 SGHDT and CDR2 YYEEEE. The CDR3 reads CASSLGQWSSYEQYF. CDR3 bases: TGTGCCAGCAGCTTGGGACAGTGGAGCTCCTACGAGCAGTACTTC.